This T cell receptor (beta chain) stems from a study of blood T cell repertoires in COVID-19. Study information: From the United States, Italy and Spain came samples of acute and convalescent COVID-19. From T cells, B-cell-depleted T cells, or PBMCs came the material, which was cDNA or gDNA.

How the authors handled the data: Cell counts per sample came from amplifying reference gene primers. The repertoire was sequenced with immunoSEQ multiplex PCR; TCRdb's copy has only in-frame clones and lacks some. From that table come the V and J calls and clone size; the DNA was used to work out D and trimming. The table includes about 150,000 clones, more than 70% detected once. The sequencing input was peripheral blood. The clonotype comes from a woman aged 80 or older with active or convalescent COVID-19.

The CDR3 spells CAIRRTDGELFF. CDR3 sequence (DNA): TGTGCCATCAGAAGGACAGACGGGGAGCTGTTTTTT. The chain has TRBV10-3 and TRBJ2-2, with a weak D call TRBD1 (6 bases). This CDR3 is built from 12 residues. The V end was cut by 6 bases, the J end by 7 bases, with 9 bases between. Germline V gene data show CDR1 as ENHRY and CDR2 as SYGVKD.